A selection of T cell receptor beta chains follows, all from one sample in a study of blood T cell repertoires in COVID-19. Repertoires were generated with immunoSEQ multiplex PCR, while TCRdb's copy carries only in-frame clones and drops some. Here the sample spans about 75,000 clones, 85% to 90% being singletons. The sample was peripheral blood. The receptors originated from a human donor in a cohort sampled during active COVID-19. The CDR3 runs from the conserved cysteine through the conserved F or W. A D gene is named only where the DNA matches it firmly. Where a row states a size, it is once, few, many or the class of an expanded clone; other rows omit it.

TGTGCCAGCTCACCACAAAGGACTAGCGGGGGCTCTGGGGCCAACGTCCTGACTTTC CASSPQRTSGGSGANVLTF TRBJ2-6 TRBD2 19 - TRBV18
TGTGCCAGCAGCTTGGGCGGGACAGGTCTTGGGAACGAGCAGTACTTC CASSLGGTGLGNEQYF TRBJ2-7 TRBD1 16 - TRBV7-2
TGTGCCAGCAGTTCCCTACCGACAGCAACTAATGAAAAACTGTTTTTT CASSSLPTATNEKLFF TRBJ1-4 - 16 - TRBV6-5
TGTGCCAGCAGTTACGTGTCAGGGGTTAATGAGCAGTTCTTC CASSYVSGVNEQFF TRBJ2-1 - 14 few TRBV6-5
TGTGCCAGCAGCCTTAGACTAGCGGGATACAATGAGCAGTTCTTC CASSLRLAGYNEQFF TRBJ2-1 TRBD2 15 - TRBV7-2
TGCGCCAGCAGCTTGTTCGCTAGCGGGGGGACAGATACGCAGTATTTT CASSLFASGGTDTQYF TRBJ2-3 TRBD2 16 once TRBV5-1
TGTGCCAGCAGCCAAGAACAGCCGAATTCACCCCTCCACTTT CASSQEQPNSPLHF TRBJ1-6 - 14 few TRBV3-1/TRBV3-2
TGTGCCAGCAGCTTGGGGATGGGAGGACGGTTATATAATTCACCCCTCCACTTT CASSLGMGGRLYNSPLHF TRBJ1-6 - 18 - TRBV7-9
TGCGCCAGCACTAGCGGGATCGGGTATGAGCAGTTCTTC CASTSGIGYEQFF TRBJ2-1 TRBD2 13 - TRBV5-1
TGTGCCAGTAGGCAGGACTCTGGGGCCAACGTCCTGACTTTC CASRQDSGANVLTF TRBJ2-6 - 14 few TRBV19
TGTGCCAGCAGTTATAGCGGGTTTTACAATGAGCAGTTCTTC CASSYSGFYNEQFF TRBJ2-1 TRBD2 14 - TRBV27
TGTGCCAGCAGTGACCCCCCAGGGGCTAACGAGCAGTACTTC CASSDPPGANEQYF TRBJ2-7 - 14 - TRBV27
TGTGCCAGCTCCCGTACCCTAGCGGAACAAGAGACCCAGTACTTC CASSRTLAEQETQYF TRBJ2-5 TRBD2 15 - TRBV18
TGTGCCAGCAGCCGGGACAGAAATAACTATGGCTACACCTTC CASSRDRNNYGYTF TRBJ1-2 TRBD1 14 - TRBV6-5
TGTGCCAGCAGCATATGGACTAGCACTCGCACAGATACGCAGTATTTT CASSIWTSTRTDTQYF TRBJ2-3 TRBD2 16 once TRBV7-2
TGTGCCAGCTCACCTAGGAAGACCAGGATCTCCTATAATTCACCCCTCCACTTT CASSPRKTRISYNSPLHF TRBJ1-6 - 18 - TRBV18
TGTGCCAGCAGTTATGCTAGCGAAATAGAGACCCAGTACTTC CASSYASEIETQYF TRBJ2-5 - 14 - TRBV6-5
TGTGCCAGCAGCGGGGGGCTGGGGTGGGAGACCCAGTACTTC CASSGGLGWETQYF TRBJ2-5 - 14 - TRBV6-5
TGTGCCAGCAGCCACGGGACTATCAATGAGCAGTTCTTC CASSHGTINEQFF TRBJ2-1 TRBD2 13 - TRBV3-1/TRBV3-2
TGTGCCAGCCGACTAGCTACTGATCAGCCCCAGCATTTT CASRLATDQPQHF TRBJ1-5 - 13 - TRBV6-5
TGTGCCAGCAGTACCCAGCCTACTAGTACCGGGGAGCTGTTTTTT CASSTQPTSTGELFF TRBJ2-2 - 15 - TRBV2
TGTGCCAGCAGCCCCAGGGGCCGAGGGACCGGGGAGCTGTTTTTT CASSPRGRGTGELFF TRBJ2-2 - 15 - TRBV11-2
TGCAGCGTTATACAGGGACCTAATGAAAAACTGTTTTTT CSVIQGPNEKLFF TRBJ1-4 - 13 - TRBV29-1
TGTGCCAGCAGCTTGGACCCAGGGGATGGCTACACCTTC CASSLDPGDGYTF TRBJ1-2 - 13 - TRBV12-3/TRBV12-4
TGCGCCAGCCAGACTAGCGGGTACACAGATACGCAGTATTTT CASQTSGYTDTQYF TRBJ2-3 TRBD2 14 - TRBV5-1
TGTGCCAGCAGTCCCCGGACAGGTGCCCATTATGGCTACACCTTC CASSPRTGAHYGYTF TRBJ1-2 TRBD1 15 - TRBV6-5
TGTGCCAGCAGCAAAGGTCTGAGGGATGGCCAAGAGACCCAGTACTTC CASSKGLRDGQETQYF TRBJ2-5 - 16 - TRBV21-1